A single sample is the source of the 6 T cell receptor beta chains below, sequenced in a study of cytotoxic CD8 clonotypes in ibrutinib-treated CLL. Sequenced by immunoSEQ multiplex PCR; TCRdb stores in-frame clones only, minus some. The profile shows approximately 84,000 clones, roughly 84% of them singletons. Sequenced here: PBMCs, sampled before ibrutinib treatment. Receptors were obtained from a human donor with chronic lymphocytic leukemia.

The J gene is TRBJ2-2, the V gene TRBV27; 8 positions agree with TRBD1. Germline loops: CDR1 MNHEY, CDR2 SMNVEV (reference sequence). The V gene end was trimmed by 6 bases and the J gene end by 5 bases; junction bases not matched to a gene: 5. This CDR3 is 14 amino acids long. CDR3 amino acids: CASRGQGGTGELFF. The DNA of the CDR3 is TGTGCCAGCAGAGGACAGGGAGGAACCGGGGAGCTGTTTTTT.

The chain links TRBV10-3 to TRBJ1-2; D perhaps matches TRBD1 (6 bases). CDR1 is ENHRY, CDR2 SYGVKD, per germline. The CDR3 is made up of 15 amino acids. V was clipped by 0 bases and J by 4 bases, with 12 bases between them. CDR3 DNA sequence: TGTGCCATCAGTGAGTCGCCGGGGGGCGGCTATGGCTACACCTTC. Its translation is CAISESPGGGYGYTF.

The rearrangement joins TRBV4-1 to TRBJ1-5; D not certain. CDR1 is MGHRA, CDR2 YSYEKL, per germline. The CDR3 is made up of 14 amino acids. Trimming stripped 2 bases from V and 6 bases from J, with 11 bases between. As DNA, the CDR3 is TGCGCCAGCAGCCAATTACTGGAAGGTCAGCCCCAGCATTTT. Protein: CASSQLLEGQPQHF.

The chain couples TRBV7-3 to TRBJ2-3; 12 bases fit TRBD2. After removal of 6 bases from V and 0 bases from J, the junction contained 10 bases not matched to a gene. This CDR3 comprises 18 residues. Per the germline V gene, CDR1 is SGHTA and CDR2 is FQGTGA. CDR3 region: CASSPGLAGPTSTDTQYF. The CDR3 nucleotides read TGTGCCAGCAGTCCAGGACTAGCGGGACCAACTAGCACAGATACGCAGTATTTT.

This chain's CDR3 is CASSRVRTGPETQYF. DNA for the CDR3: TGTGCCAGCAGCCGGGTCAGGACAGGGCCCGAGACCCAGTACTTC. The rearrangement joins TRBV11-2 to TRBJ2-5, with 8 bases that match TRBD1. Per germline, CDR1 SGHAT and CDR2 FQNNGV. After removal of 5 bases from V and 5 bases from J, the junction contained 10 bases not matched to a gene. The CDR3 extends over 15 amino acids. The full variable domain, rest sourced from reference TRBV11-2 and TRBJ2-5, is EAGVAQSPRYKIIEKRQSVAFWCNPISGHATLYWYQQILGQGPKLLIQFQNNGVVDDSQLPKDRFSAERLKGVDSTLKIQPAKLEDSAVYLCASSRVRTGPETQYFGPGTRLLVL.

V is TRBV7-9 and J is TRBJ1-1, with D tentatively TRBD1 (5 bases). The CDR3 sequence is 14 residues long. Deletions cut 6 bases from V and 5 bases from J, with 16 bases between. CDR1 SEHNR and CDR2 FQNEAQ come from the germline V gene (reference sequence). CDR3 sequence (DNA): TGTGCCAGCAGAAATCCAGAGTGGGGGACTGAAGCTTTCTTT. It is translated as CASRNPEWGTEAFF.